These T cell receptor beta chains were read from a single sample in a study of T cells in Graves' hyperthyroidism and ophthalmopathy. TCRdb processed the multiplex PCR reads anew with MiXCR; each CDR3 protein has one entry. The table has approximately 490,000 distinct CDR3 sequences, 22% seen once; the top ten hold approximately 49%. Sequencing used blood. These receptors were collected from a woman in her sixties or seventies with Graves' ophthalmopathy. CDR3s include the opening cysteine and the closing phenylalanine or tryptophan. The D gene is left open where the match is weak. Only some rows state a clone size, as once, few, many or a class for expanded clones.

>NA|TRBJ1-3|NA|TRBV27
CASSPRGVNGNTIYF
TGTGCCAGCAGTCCCCGAGGGGTTAATGGAAACACCATATATTTT
>NA|TRBJ2-2|NA|TRBV19
CASRETGNTGELFF
TGTGCCAGTAGGGAGACAGGGAACACCGGGGAGCTGTTTTTT
>NA|TRBJ2-1|few|TRBV6-1
CASSEGPQPYNEQFF
TGTGCCAGCAGTGAAGGGCCCCAGCCCTACAATGAGCAGTTCTTC
>NA|TRBJ1-4|NA|TRBV11-2
CASSFLNEKLFF
TGTGCCAGCAGCTTCCTCAATGAAAAACTGTTTTTT
>NA|TRBJ1-2|few|TRBV3-1
CASSQAGTGYTF
TGTGCCAGCAGCCAAGCGGGAACTGGCTACACCTTC
>NA|TRBJ1-2|few|TRBV2
CASSEGQVYGYTF
TGTGCCAGCAGTGAAGGACAGGTCTATGGCTACACCTTC
>NA|TRBJ1-1|NA|TRBV5-1
CASSLGWTSMNTEAFF
TGCGCCAGCAGCTTGGGATGGACGTCCATGAACACTGAAGCTTTCTTT
>TRBD2|TRBJ2-5|NA|TRBV3-1
CASSQGLAGVRETQYF
TGTGCCAGCAGCCAAGGACTAGCGGGAGTCCGAGAGACCCAGTACTTC
>NA|TRBJ2-2|few|TRBV3-1
CASSQDAVITGELFF
TGTGCCAGCAGCCAAGATGCAGTCATCACCGGGGAGCTGTTTTTT
>NA|TRBJ1-1|many|TRBV2
CASNRQANTEAFF
TGTGCCAGCAACAGACAGGCCAACACTGAAGCTTTCTTT
>TRBD1|TRBJ2-2|few|TRBV15
CATSSGDSYTGELFF
TGTGCCACCAGCAGTGGGGACAGTTACACCGGGGAGCTGTTTTTT
>TRBD2|TRBJ2-1|many|TRBV11-2
CASSLAGGPGHNEQFF
TGTGCCAGCAGCTTAGCGGGAGGGCCGGGGCACAATGAGCAGTTCTTC
>TRBD1|TRBJ1-1|once|TRBV6-1
CASRDSGQGEAFF
TGTGCCAGCAGGGATTCGGGACAGGGTGAAGCTTTCTTT
>NA|TRBJ1-5|few|TRBV6-1
CATSGVGNQPQHF
TGTGCCACATCCGGGGTGGGAAATCAGCCCCAGCATTTT
>NA|TRBJ2-2|few|TRBV4-3
CASSPSDGELFF
TGCGCCAGCAGCCCCTCGGACGGGGAGCTGTTTTTT
>TRBD2|TRBJ2-1|few|TRBV11-3
CASSRPASGVHNEQFF
TGTGCCAGCAGCCGCCCGGCCAGCGGGGTCCACAATGAGCAGTTCTTC
>TRBD2|TRBJ2-3|many|TRBV2
CASISMGGLDTQYF
TGTGCCAGCATATCCATGGGGGGGTTAGATACGCAGTATTTT
>NA|TRBJ1-5|NA|TRBV24-1
CATSESSGNTGNQPQHF
TGTGCCACCAGTGAGTCCTCCGGGAACACGGGCAATCAGCCCCAGCATTTT
>NA|TRBJ1-3|once|TRBV20-1
CSARSAAGNTIYF
TGCAGTGCTAGATCTGCAGCTGGAAACACCATATATTTT
>NA|TRBJ1-6|few|TRBV10-3
CAIRGGQFNSPLHF
TGTGCCATCCGCGGGGGACAATTTAATTCACCCCTCCACTTT
>NA|TRBJ2-1|NA|TRBV20-1
CSARVPIGRRNEQFF
TGCAGTGCTAGAGTCCCTATTGGGCGGCGGAATGAGCAGTTCTTC
>NA|TRBJ2-5|NA|TRBV5-1
CASNRPPQETQYF
TGCGCCAGCAACCGTCCCCCCCAAGAGACCCAGTACTTC
>NA|TRBJ2-3|NA|TRBV9
CASSVSPPDTQYF
TGTGCCAGCAGCGTATCCCCCCCAGATACGCAGTATTTT
>TRBD2|TRBJ2-1|many|TRBV28
CASSPSGLNNEQFF
TGTGCCAGCAGTCCCTCGGGACTAAACAATGAGCAGTTCTTC
>TRBD1|TRBJ1-2|NA|TRBV6-1
CASIRTGGASNYGYTF
TGTGCCAGCATCCGGACAGGGGGCGCTTCTAACTATGGCTACACCTTC
>NA|TRBJ2-3|NA|TRBV29-1
CSVVKEAYTQYF
TGCAGCGTTGTTAAAGAGGCTTATACGCAGTATTTT
>TRBD2|TRBJ2-1|NA|TRBV5-1
CASSALPSGSHNEQFF
TGCGCCAGCAGCGCCTTACCTAGCGGGAGTCACAATGAGCAGTTCTTC
>TRBD1|TRBJ2-7|NA|TRBV5-4
CASSFTGTGDEQYF
TGTGCCAGCAGCTTCACCGGGACAGGGGACGAGCAGTACTTC